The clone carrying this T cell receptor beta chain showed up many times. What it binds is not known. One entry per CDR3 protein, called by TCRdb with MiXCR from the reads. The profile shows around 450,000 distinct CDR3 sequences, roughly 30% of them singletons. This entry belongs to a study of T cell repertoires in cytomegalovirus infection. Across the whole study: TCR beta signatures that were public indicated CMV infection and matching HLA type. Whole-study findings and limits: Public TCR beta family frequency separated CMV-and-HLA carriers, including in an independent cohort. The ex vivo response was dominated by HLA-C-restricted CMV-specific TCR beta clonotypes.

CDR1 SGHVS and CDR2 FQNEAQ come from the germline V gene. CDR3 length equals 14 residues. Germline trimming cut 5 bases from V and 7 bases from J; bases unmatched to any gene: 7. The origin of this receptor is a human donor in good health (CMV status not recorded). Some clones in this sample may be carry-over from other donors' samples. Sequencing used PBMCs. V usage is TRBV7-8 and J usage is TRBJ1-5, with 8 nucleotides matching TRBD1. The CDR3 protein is CASSPQGARQPQHF. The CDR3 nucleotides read TGTGCCAGCAGCCCCCAGGGGGCGCGACAGCCCCAGCATTTT.